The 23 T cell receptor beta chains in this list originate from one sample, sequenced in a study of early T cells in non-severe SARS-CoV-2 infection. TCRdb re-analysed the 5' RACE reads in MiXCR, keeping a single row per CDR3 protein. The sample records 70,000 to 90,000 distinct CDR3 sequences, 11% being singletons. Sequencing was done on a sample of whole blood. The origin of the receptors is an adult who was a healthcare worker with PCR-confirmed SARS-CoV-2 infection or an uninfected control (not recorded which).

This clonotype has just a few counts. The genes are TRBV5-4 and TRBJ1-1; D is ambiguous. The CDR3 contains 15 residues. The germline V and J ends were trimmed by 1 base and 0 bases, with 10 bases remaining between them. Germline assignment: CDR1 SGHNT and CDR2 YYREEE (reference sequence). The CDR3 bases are TGTGCCAGCAGCTTGTTAGGCCGGATGAACACTGAAGCTTTCTTT. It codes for CASSLLGRMNTEAFF.

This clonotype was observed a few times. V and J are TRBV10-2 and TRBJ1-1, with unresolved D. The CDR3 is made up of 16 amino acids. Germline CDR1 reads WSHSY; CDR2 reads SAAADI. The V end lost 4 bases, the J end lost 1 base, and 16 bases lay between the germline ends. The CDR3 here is CASSANLIIPNTEAFF. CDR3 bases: TGCGCCAGCAGTGCGAACCTTATTATACCGAACACTGAAGCTTTCTTT.

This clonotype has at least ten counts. The CDR3 sequence: CASSSGLAGEEQFF. DNA for the CDR3: TGTGCCAGCAGTTCGGGACTAGCGGGGGAGGAGCAGTTCTTC. The chain couples TRBV6-5 to TRBJ2-1, with 14 bases lining up with TRBD2. This CDR3 is 14 amino acids long. The V gene end was trimmed by 4 bases and the J gene end by 10 bases; junction bases not matched to a gene: 3. Germline V gene lookup returns CDR1 MNHEY and CDR2 SVGAGI.

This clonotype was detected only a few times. DNA of the CDR3: TGTGCCAAAGGCCCGAAAAACATTCAGTACTTC. Translated, it gives CAKGPKNIQYF. The rearrangement uses TRBV2 and TRBJ2-4; D is ambiguous. Looked up from germline, CDR1 is SNHLY and CDR2 is FYNNEI. The CDR3 contains 11 residues. V lost 10 bases, J lost 4 bases, and 8 bases lay in between.

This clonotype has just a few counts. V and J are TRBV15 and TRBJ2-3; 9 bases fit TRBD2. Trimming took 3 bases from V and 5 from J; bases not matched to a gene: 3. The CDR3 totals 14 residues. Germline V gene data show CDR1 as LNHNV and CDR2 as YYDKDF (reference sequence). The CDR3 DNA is TGTGCCACCAGCAGTCTAGCGGGGCAAGATACGCAGTATTTT. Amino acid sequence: CATSSLAGQDTQYF. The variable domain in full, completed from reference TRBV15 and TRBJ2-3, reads DAMVIQNPRYQVTQFGKPVTLSCSQTLNHNVMYWYQQKSSQAPKLLFHYYDKDFNNEADTPDNFQSRRPNTSFCFLDIRSPGLGDTAMYLCATSSLAGQDTQYFGPGTRLTVL.

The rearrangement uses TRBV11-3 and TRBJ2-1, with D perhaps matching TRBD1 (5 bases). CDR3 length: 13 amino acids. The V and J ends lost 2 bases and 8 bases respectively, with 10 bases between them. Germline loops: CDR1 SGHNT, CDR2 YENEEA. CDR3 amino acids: CASSLKQVHEQFF. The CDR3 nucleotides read TGTGCCAGCAGCTTAAAACAGGTACATGAGCAGTTCTTC.

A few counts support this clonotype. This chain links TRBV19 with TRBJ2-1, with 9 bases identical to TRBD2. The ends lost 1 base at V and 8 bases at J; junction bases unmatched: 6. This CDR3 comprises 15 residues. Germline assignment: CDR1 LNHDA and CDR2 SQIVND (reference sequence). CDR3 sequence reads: CASSIVAGGPDEQFF. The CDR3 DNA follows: TGTGCCAGTAGTATAGTTGCGGGGGGGCCAGATGAGCAGTTCTTC. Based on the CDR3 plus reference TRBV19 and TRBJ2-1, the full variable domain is DGGITQSPKYLFRKEGQNVTLSCEQNLNHDAMYWYRQDPGQGLRLIYYSQIVNDFQKGDIAEGYSVSREKKESFPLTVTSAQKNPTAFYLCASSIVAGGPDEQFFGPGTRLTVL.

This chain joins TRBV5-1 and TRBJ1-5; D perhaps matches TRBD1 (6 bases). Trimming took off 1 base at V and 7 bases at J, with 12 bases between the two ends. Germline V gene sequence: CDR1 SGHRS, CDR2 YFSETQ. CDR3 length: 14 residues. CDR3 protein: CASSLSTGRQPQHF. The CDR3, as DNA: TGCGCCAGCAGCTTGTCCACAGGGAGGCAGCCCCAGCATTTT.

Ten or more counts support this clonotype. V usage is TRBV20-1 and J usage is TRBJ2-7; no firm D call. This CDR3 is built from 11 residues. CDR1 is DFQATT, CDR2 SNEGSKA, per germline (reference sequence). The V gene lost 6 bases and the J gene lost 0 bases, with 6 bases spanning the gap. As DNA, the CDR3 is TGCAGTGCCGCCCACTCCTACGAGCAGTACTTC. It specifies CSAAHSYEQYF.

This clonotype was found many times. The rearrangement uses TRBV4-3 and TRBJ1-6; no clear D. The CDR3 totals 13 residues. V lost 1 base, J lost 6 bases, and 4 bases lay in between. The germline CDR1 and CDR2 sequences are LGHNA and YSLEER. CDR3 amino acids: CASSQGLNSPLHF. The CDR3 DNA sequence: TGCGCCAGCAGCCAAGGGCTTAATTCACCCCTCCACTTT.

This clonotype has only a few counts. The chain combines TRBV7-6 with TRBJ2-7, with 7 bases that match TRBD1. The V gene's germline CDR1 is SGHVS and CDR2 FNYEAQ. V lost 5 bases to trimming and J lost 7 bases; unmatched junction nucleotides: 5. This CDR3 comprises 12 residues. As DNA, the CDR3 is TGTGCCAGCAGCCACAGGGGTCCGGAGCAGTACTTC. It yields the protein CASSHRGPEQYF. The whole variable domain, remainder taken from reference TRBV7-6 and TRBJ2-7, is GAGVSQSPRYKVTKRGQDVALRCDPISGHVSLYWYRQALGQGPEFLTYFNYEAQQDKSGLPNDRFSAERPEGSISTLTIQRTEQRDSAMYRCASSHRGPEQYFGPGTRLTVT.

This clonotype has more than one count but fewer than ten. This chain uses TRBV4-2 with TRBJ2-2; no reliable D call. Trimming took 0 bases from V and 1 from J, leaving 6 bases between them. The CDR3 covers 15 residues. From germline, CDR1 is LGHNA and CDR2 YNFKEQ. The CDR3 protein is CASSQDSGNTGELFF. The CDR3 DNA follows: TGTGCCAGCAGCCAAGATTCCGGGAACACCGGGGAGCTGTTTTTT.

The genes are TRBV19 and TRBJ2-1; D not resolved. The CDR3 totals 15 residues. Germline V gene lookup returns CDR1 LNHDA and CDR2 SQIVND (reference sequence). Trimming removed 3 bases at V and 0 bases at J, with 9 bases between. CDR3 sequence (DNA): TGTGCCAGTAGTATGGGAAGGTCCTCCTACAATGAGCAGTTCTTC. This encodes CASSMGRSSYNEQFF.

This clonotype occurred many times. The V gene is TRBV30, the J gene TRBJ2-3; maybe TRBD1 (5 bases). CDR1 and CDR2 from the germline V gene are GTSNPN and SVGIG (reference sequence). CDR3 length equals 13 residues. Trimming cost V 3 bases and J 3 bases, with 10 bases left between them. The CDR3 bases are TGTGCCTGGAGAGAGACAGCAACAGATACGCAGTATTTT. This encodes CAWRETATDTQYF.

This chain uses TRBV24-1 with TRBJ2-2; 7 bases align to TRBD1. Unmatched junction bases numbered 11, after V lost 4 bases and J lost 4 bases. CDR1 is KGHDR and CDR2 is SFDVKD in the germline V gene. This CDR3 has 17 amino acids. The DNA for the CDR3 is TGTGCCACCAGTGAGGGCAACCGGGACAGAATCACCGGGGAGCTGTTTTTT. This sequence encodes CATSEGNRDRITGELFF.

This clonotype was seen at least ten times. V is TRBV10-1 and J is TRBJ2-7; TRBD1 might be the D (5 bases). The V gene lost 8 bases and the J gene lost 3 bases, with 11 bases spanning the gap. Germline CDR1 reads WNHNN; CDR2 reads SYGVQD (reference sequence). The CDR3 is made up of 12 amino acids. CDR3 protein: CASGQTFYEQYF. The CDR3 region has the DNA TGCGCCAGCGGACAAACCTTCTACGAGCAGTACTTC.

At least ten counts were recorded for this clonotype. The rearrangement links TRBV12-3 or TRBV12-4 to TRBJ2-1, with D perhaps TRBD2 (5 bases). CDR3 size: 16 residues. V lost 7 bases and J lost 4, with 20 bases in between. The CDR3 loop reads CASTRRGYEGYNEQFF. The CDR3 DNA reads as TGTGCCAGCACGAGGAGAGGGTACGAGGGTTACAATGAGCAGTTCTTC.

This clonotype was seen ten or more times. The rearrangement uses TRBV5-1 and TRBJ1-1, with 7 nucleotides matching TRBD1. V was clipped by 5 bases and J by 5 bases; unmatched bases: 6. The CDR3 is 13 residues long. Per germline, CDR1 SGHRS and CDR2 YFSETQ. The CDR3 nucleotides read TGCGCCAGCAGGCCTACAGGGGTTACTGAAGCTTTCTTT. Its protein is CASRPTGVTEAFF.

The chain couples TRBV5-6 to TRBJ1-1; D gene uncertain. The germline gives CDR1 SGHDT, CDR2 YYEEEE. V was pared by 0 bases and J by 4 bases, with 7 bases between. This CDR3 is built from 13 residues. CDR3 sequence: CASSLDIGTEAFF. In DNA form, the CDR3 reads TGTGCCAGCAGCTTGGATATCGGCACTGAAGCTTTCTTT.

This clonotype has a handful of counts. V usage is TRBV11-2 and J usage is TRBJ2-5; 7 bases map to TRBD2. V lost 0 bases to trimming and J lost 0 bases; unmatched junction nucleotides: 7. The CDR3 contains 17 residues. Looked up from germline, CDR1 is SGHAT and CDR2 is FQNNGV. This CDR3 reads CASSLDGQAGNQETQYF. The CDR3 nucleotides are TGTGCCAGCAGCTTAGATGGTCAAGCGGGGAACCAAGAGACCCAGTACTTC. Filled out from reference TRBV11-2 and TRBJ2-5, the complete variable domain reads EAGVAQSPRYKIIEKRQSVAFWCNPISGHATLYWYQQILGQGPKLLIQFQNNGVVDDSQLPKDRFSAERLKGVDSTLKIQPAKLEDSAVYLCASSLDGQAGNQETQYFGPGTRLLVL.

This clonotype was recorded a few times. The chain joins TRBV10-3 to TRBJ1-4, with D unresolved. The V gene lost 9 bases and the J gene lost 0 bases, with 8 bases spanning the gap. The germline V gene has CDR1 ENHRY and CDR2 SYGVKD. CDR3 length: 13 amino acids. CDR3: CAMSSATNEKLFF. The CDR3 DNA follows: TGTGCCATGAGCAGTGCAACTAATGAAAAACTGTTTTTT.

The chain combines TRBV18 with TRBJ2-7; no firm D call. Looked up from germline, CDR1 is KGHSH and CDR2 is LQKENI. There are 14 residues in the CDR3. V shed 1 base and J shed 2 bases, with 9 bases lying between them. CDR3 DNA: TGTGCCAGCTCACCACTCGACGGAGCCTACGAGCAGTACTTC. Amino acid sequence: CASSPLDGAYEQYF. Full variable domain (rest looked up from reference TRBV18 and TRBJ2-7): NAGVMQNPRHLVRRRGQEARLRCSPMKGHSHVYWYRQLPEEGLKFMVYLQKENIIDESGMPKERFSAEFPKEGPSILRIQQVVRGDSAAYFCASSPLDGAYEQYFGPGTRLTVT.

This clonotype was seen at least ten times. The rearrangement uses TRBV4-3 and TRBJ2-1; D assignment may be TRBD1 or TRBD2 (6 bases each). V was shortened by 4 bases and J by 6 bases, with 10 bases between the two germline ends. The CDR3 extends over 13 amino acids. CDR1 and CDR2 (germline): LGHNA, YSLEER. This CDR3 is CASSPEGGNEQFF. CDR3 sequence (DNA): TGCGCCAGCAGCCCTGAGGGGGGCAATGAGCAGTTCTTC.